The present T cell receptor (beta chain) was sequenced within a study of tumor-infiltrating lymphocytes in glioblastoma multiforme. In its sample, this clonotype was seen many times. As yet, its antigen is unknown. Three nested ARM-PCR rounds with V-beta and C-beta primers built TCRB libraries. No unique molecular identifiers were described for these TCRB libraries. TCRdb processed the multiplex PCR reads anew with MiXCR; each CDR3 protein has one entry. The table lists 25,000 to 40,000 distinct CDR3 sequences, approximately 66% of them singletons, with 33% in the top ten. General observations from the study: T cells were not sorted into functional subsets.

The germline gives CDR1 LGHNA, CDR2 YNFKEQ. The J segment lost 5 bases and the V segment lost 1 base, leaving 5 bases of the junction unmatched. This CDR3 comprises 14 residues. The sequence derives from a male donor with glioblastoma. V usage is TRBV4-2 and J usage is TRBJ2-7; 7 nucleotides agree with TRBD2. Sequencing used brain tumor tissue. CDR3 loop: CASSQGGSSNEQYF. In nucleotides, the CDR3 is TGTGCCAGCAGCCAAGGCGGGAGTTCGAACGAGCAGTACTTC.